One and the same sample provided the 16 T cell receptor beta chains below, sequenced in a study of cytomegalovirus exposure and HLA in healthy donors. It was with 60 Vbeta and 13 Jbeta primers that the PCR ran. Only in-frame clones appear in the TCRdb table, and some are missing; sequencing was by immunoSEQ multiplex PCR. The sample data list 100,000 to 150,000 clones. The sequencing sample was made of PBMCs. The receptor set was obtained from a woman aged 40 to 49 in good health and CMV-seronegative.

The rearrangement links TRBV9 to TRBJ1-2, with 9 bases lining up with TRBD1. CDR1 SGDLS and CDR2 YYNGEE come from the germline V gene. The junction had 3 bases not matched to a gene; V was cut back by 0 bases and J by 6 bases. This CDR3 is built from 14 residues. CDR3 in amino acids: CASSVDRGLNGYTF. The CDR3 DNA follows: TGTGCCAGCAGCGTAGACAGGGGGCTGAATGGCTACACCTTC.

The rearrangement links TRBV7-3 to TRBJ2-5; 9 bases align to TRBD1. CDR3 size: 16 residues. Per the germline V gene, CDR1 is SGHTA and CDR2 is FQGTGA. V lost 2 bases and J lost 4; bases outside the gene matches: 8. CDR3 in DNA: TGTGCCAGCAGCTTAGCCGGGGGACAGGGTGTAGAGACCCAGTACTTC. It specifies CASSLAGGQGVETQYF.

The J gene is TRBJ1-5, the V gene TRBV4-3; D call uncertain. V was shortened by 0 bases and J by 7 bases, with 7 bases between the two germline ends. Germline values: CDR1 LGHNA, CDR2 YSLEER. The CDR3 totals 13 residues. The CDR3 bases are TGCGCCAGCAGCCAAGATGGAGGACAGCCCCAGCATTTT. Its translation is CASSQDGGQPQHF.

This chain links TRBV4-3 with TRBJ1-5; perhaps TRBD1 as D (5 bases). CDR1 LGHNA and CDR2 YSLEER come from the germline V gene. V shed 0 bases and J shed 7 bases, with 13 bases lying between them. The CDR3 contains 15 residues. The CDR3 DNA reads as TGCGCCAGCAGCCAAGATCTTGGGGCAGGCCAGCCCCAGCATTTT. This codes for CASSQDLGAGQPQHF.

The J gene is TRBJ2-5, the V gene TRBV6-5, with a tentative D call TRBD1 (6 bases). CDR3 length: 14 residues. V was trimmed by 5 bases and J by 1 base, leaving 11 bases between them. Germline values: CDR1 MNHEY, CDR2 SVGAGI. In DNA form, the CDR3 reads TGTGCCAGCAGTCGCCTGGACAGCCAAGAGACCCAGTACTTC. Translated: CASSRLDSQETQYF.

J is TRBJ2-7 and V is TRBV11-2; D not certain. This CDR3 is 14 amino acids long. Germline V CDR1 and CDR2: SGHAT, FQNNGV. The V gene lost 1 base and the J gene lost 4 bases, with 11 bases spanning the gap. Here the CDR3 reads CASSLGSTEYEQYV. The DNA of the CDR3 is TGTGCCAGCAGCTTAGGCTCGACTGAATACGAGCAGTACGTC.

The chain combines TRBV5-1 with TRBJ1-1; 7 bases agree with TRBD1. V lost 0 bases and J lost 10; bases outside the gene matches: 6. This CDR3 is 13 amino acids long. The germline gives CDR1 SGHRS, CDR2 YFSETQ. CDR3 nucleotide sequence: TGCGCCAGCAGCTTGGAGGGGGCTAAGGGAGCTTTCTTT. Its protein is CASSLEGAKGAFF. Supplemented by reference TRBV5-1 and TRBJ1-1, the full variable domain reads KAGVTQTPRYLIKTRGQQVTLSCSPISGHRSVSWYQQTPGQGLQFLFEYFSETQRNKGNFPGRFSGRQFSNSRSEMNVSTLELGDSALYLCASSLEGAKGAFFGQGTRLTVV.

The J gene is TRBJ2-1, the V gene TRBV6-1, with D perhaps TRBD1 (6 bases). V lost 7 bases and J 7 bases, leaving 17 bases between the germline ends. This CDR3 has 14 amino acids. Germline V gene lookup returns CDR1 MNHNS and CDR2 SASEGT. The CDR3 is CASTSQGYVNEQFF. CDR3 in DNA: TGTGCCAGCACCTCCCAGGGGTACGTAAATGAGCAGTTCTTC.

The gene calls are TRBV6-6 and TRBJ2-3; 7 positions agree with TRBD1. V shed 6 bases and J 2 bases; nucleotides not matched to a gene: 11. CDR1 and CDR2 (germline): MNHNY, SVGAGI (reference sequence). CDR3 length: 16 residues. The CDR3 nucleotides read TGTGCCAGCAGGACGCTTGGGACAGTTACCACAGATACGCAGTATTTT. Residues: CASRTLGTVTTDTQYF.

V gene TRBV6-5 combines with J gene TRBJ1-2; 9 bases are a match to TRBD1. Looked up from germline, CDR1 is MNHEY and CDR2 is SVGAGI. The CDR3 runs to 13 residues. The trim removed 6 bases at V and 6 bases at J, leaving 5 bases unmatched. DNA for the CDR3: TGTGCCAGCAGGGAAAACAGGGGGCATGGCTACACCTTC. It yields the protein CASRENRGHGYTF.

The chain is built from TRBV29-1 and TRBJ1-5, with 8 bases identical to TRBD1. Looked up from germline, CDR1 is SQVTM and CDR2 is ANQGSEA. J was trimmed by 4 bases and V by 5 bases; bases with no gene match: 7. This CDR3 spans 14 amino acids. The CDR3 here is CSVPQGAMNQPQHF. In nucleotides, the CDR3 is TGCAGCGTTCCTCAGGGGGCTATGAATCAGCCCCAGCATTTT. The variable domain in full, completed from reference TRBV29-1 and TRBJ1-5, reads SAVISQKPSRDICQRGTSLTIQCQVDSQVTMMFWYRQQPGQSLTLIATANQGSEATYESGFVIDKFPISRPNLTFSTLTVSNMSPEDSSIYLCSVPQGAMNQPQHFGDGTRLSIL.

The rearrangement links TRBV19 to TRBJ1-1, with no clear D. V shed 3 bases and J shed 0 bases, with 14 bases lying between them. This CDR3 has 16 amino acids. Germline CDR1 LNHDA, CDR2 SQIVND (reference sequence). CDR3 amino acids: CASSMGGRQVNTEAFF. The CDR3, as DNA: TGTGCCAGTAGTATGGGAGGGAGGCAGGTGAACACTGAAGCTTTCTTT.

The chain has TRBV5-1 and TRBJ2-7, with TRBD2 matching 7 bases. V shed 4 bases and J 2 bases; nucleotides not matched to a gene: 9. CDR1 and CDR2 from the germline V gene are SGHRS and YFSETQ. The CDR3 length is 15 residues. The CDR3 is CASSALVAGAYEQYF. In nucleotides, the CDR3 is TGCGCCAGCAGCGCCCTCGTGGCGGGGGCCTACGAGCAGTACTTC. The complete variable domain, with remaining parts taken from reference TRBV5-1 and TRBJ2-7, reads KAGVTQTPRYLIKTRGQQVTLSCSPISGHRSVSWYQQTPGQGLQFLFEYFSETQRNKGNFPGRFSGRQFSNSRSEMNVSTLELGDSALYLCASSALVAGAYEQYFGPGTRLTVT.

The J gene is TRBJ2-4, the V gene TRBV10-3, with 10 positions matching TRBD2. V was clipped by 3 bases and J by 5 bases; unmatched bases: 4. Per germline, CDR1 ENHRY and CDR2 SYGVKD. This CDR3 comprises 15 residues. The DNA for the CDR3 is TGTGCCATCAGTGAATGGGGGACTAGCGAAAACATTCAGTACTTC. It is translated as CAISEWGTSENIQYF.

This chain uses TRBV7-8 with TRBJ1-4; no firm D call. The CDR3 extends over 12 amino acids. Germline assignment: CDR1 SGHVS and CDR2 FQNEAQ. Trimming took 6 bases from V and 2 from J, leaving 4 bases between them. Written as DNA, the CDR3 is TGTGCCAGCAGGGAGACTAATGAAAAACTGTTTTTT. It is translated as CASRETNEKLFF.

The chain couples TRBV19 to TRBJ1-1; the D is unclear. This CDR3 region has 12 residues. CDR1 LNHDA and CDR2 SQIVND come from the germline V gene (reference sequence). Trimming took off 6 bases at V and 3 bases at J, with 8 bases between the two ends. The CDR3 loop is CASSLPDTEAFF. The CDR3 DNA reads as TGTGCCAGTAGCCTTCCAGACACTGAAGCTTTCTTT.